Below are 2 T cell receptor beta chains sequenced from a single sample in a study of shared clonotypes between healthy human individuals. CD45RO-negative, CCR7-selected cells formed the naive CD8 fraction, which excluded terminally differentiated effector memory CD45RA+ cells. The data were produced by immunoSEQ multiplex PCR, yet TCRdb's version contains in-frame clones alone and is incomplete. This sample has approximately 590,000 clones, with about 95% found just once. Sequencing input: naive CD8+ T cells sorted from blood. Every receptor here comes from a woman between 25 and 40 years old in good health.

The J gene is TRBJ1-2, the V gene TRBV5-4, with no clear D. This CDR3 region has 15 residues. V dropped 0 bases and J dropped 6 bases, with 15 bases sitting between them. The V gene's germline CDR1 is SGHNT and CDR2 YYREEE (reference sequence). In nucleotides, the CDR3 is TGTGCCAGCAGCTTGGGGAAAAGTGCTCCGGATGGCTACACCTTC. This encodes CASSLGKSAPDGYTF.

The rearrangement joins TRBV29-1 to TRBJ2-7; TRBD1 might be the D (6 bases). The CDR3 contains 15 residues. The germline V gene encodes CDR1 SQVTM and CDR2 ANQGSEA. The V end lost 4 bases, the J end lost 2 bases, and 18 bases lay between the germline ends. The CDR3 protein is CSVVGGELRAYEQYF. As DNA, the CDR3 is TGCAGCGTTGTAGGGGGAGAGCTCCGGGCCTACGAGCAGTACTTC.